This T cell receptor (beta chain) is from a study of blood T cell repertoires in COVID-19. Germline V gives CDR1 SGHAT, CDR2 FQNNGV. V was trimmed by 7 bases and J by 4 bases, leaving 25 bases between them. This CDR3 spans 17 amino acids. Some clones are missing from TCRdb's copy, which holds only in-frame ones; the method was immunoSEQ multiplex PCR. Here the sample spans approximately 200,000 clones, roughly nine tenths being singletons. The rearrangement links TRBV11-2 to TRBJ1-2, with D perhaps TRBD1 (5 bases). The sample taken for sequencing was peripheral blood. The receptor was isolated from a woman aged 30 to 39 with active or convalescent COVID-19. The CDR3 DNA is TGTGCCAGCACCGGGGGAAAGGGGCCCTTTAATATCTATGGCTACACCTTC. Translation gives CASTGGKGPFNIYGYTF.